These 11 T cell receptor beta chains were all obtained from the same sample, sequenced in a study of OX40 agonist ivuxolimab in advanced cancers. The method was immunoSEQ multiplex PCR; TCRdb's version includes in-frame clones alone and lacks a portion of them. The sample has tens of thousands of clones; 86% are singletons. Source: CD4+ or CD8+ T cells sorted from blood, taken in a trial of the OX40 agonist ivuxolimab. These TCRs come from an adult with an advanced solid tumor such as melanoma, head and neck, liver or kidney cancer.

The chain recombines TRBV27 with TRBJ2-7; D is unclear. With 5 bases removed from V and 6 bases from J, the gap between germline ends came to 14 bases. Germline CDR1 reads MNHEY; CDR2 reads SMNVEV (reference sequence). This CDR3 contains 13 residues. The CDR3 DNA follows: TGTGCCAGCAGTCACGAGACGCGCGGCGAGCAGTACTTC. Its protein is CASSHETRGEQYF.

The chain employs TRBV7-6 and TRBJ1-1; TRBD1 might be the D (6 bases). The ends were cut back, 5 bases at V and 4 bases at J, with 11 bases in the middle. The CDR3 consists of 13 residues. CDR1 is SGHVS, CDR2 FNYEAQ, per germline. The CDR3 bases are TGTGCCAGCAGCCCGACAGGAGGCACTGAAGCTTTCTTT. Amino acid sequence: CASSPTGGTEAFF.

This chain uses TRBV18 with TRBJ1-4; D is unclear. V was clipped by 3 bases and J by 6 bases, with 8 bases between them. Per germline, CDR1 KGHSH and CDR2 LQKENI. The CDR3 runs 13 residues. The CDR3 DNA sequence: TGTGCCAGCTCACCCACAAGGGATGAAAAACTGTTTTTT. Protein: CASSPTRDEKLFF.

The genes are TRBV19 and TRBJ1-2, with D unclear. The CDR3 length is 14 residues. V was cut by 3 bases and J by 7 bases, with 15 bases left in between. Germline CDR1 reads LNHDA; CDR2 reads SQIVND (reference sequence). The DNA for the CDR3 is TGTGCCAGTAGTATTAAGAATGAGGGATCTGGCTACACCTTC. Protein sequence: CASSIKNEGSGYTF. The full variable domain, with the rest looked up from reference TRBV19 and TRBJ1-2, is DGGITQSPKYLFRKEGQNVTLSCEQNLNHDAMYWYRQDPGQGLRLIYYSQIVNDFQKGDIAEGYSVSREKKESFPLTVTSAQKNPTAFYLCASSIKNEGSGYTFGSGTRLTVV.

In its sample, this clone was seen a few times. This sequence joins TRBV5-6 and TRBJ1-2, with D tentatively TRBD1 (6 bases). V was shortened by 9 bases and J by 0 bases, with 9 bases between the two germline ends. The CDR3 has 12 residues. The germline V gene has CDR1 SGHDT and CDR2 YYEEEE. The CDR3 protein is CATTGTNYGYTF. The CDR3 nucleotides are TGTGCCACGACAGGTACTAACTATGGCTACACCTTC.

This sequence joins TRBV28 and TRBJ1-6; a weak D match, TRBD1 (5 bases). V was cut by 3 bases and J by 17 bases, with 20 bases left in between. CDR3 length: 14 amino acids. CDR1 and CDR2 (germline): MDHEN, SYDVKM. The chain's CDR3 is CASSFGLSGMGIHF. For the CDR3, the DNA is TGTGCCAGCAGTTTTGGGTTATCAGGGATGGGGATCCACTTT.

The V gene is TRBV10-3, the J gene TRBJ2-7, with D possibly matching TRBD1 (6 bases). Looked up from germline, CDR1 is ENHRY and CDR2 is SYGVKD. The V end lost 10 bases, the J end lost 0 bases, and 16 bases lay between the germline ends. The CDR3 has 14 residues. The CDR3 reads CATQGNAGSYEQYF. The CDR3 DNA follows: TGTGCCACCCAGGGGAACGCCGGCTCCTACGAGCAGTACTTC.

The gene calls are TRBV19 and TRBJ2-7; 11 nucleotides line up with TRBD1. The CDR3 length is 15 residues. The germline CDR1 and CDR2 sequences are LNHDA and SQIVND (reference sequence). The V and J ends lost 7 bases and 7 bases, in that order; junction bases with no gene match: 12. The CDR3 sequence: CASTPGGQGAGEQYF. The CDR3 DNA reads as TGTGCCAGTACACCGGGAGGACAGGGGGCCGGGGAGCAGTACTTC.

V is TRBV7-3 and J is TRBJ1-1; D is perhaps TRBD1 (5 bases). Per the germline V gene, CDR1 is SGHTA and CDR2 is FQGTGA. The length of the CDR3 is 14 residues. The ends were cut back, 5 bases at V and 0 bases at J, with 10 bases in the middle. The DNA of the CDR3 is TGTGCCAGCAGCCCGACAGTTATGAACACTGAAGCTTTCTTT. Encoded protein: CASSPTVMNTEAFF.

This chain uses TRBV7-2 with TRBJ2-1; D may be TRBD1 or TRBD2 (7 bases each). The CDR3 sequence is 15 residues long. CDR1 and CDR2 (germline): SGHTA, FQGNSA. Between the trimmed V and J ends, which lost 5 bases and 12 bases, there was a span of 23 bases. The CDR3 nucleotides read TGTGCCAGCAGCCCAGGGGGGACAAGCGGGGTTGTGCAGTTCTTC. It specifies CASSPGGTSGVVQFF. The variable domain in full, completed from reference TRBV7-2 and TRBJ2-1, reads GAGVSQSPSNKVTEKGKDVELRCDPISGHTALYWYRQSLGQGLEFLIYFQGNSAPDKSGLPSDRFSAERTGGSVSTLTIQRTQQEDSAVYLCASSPGGTSGVVQFFGPGTRLTVL.

The chain joins TRBV19 to TRBJ2-7, with D perhaps matching TRBD1 or TRBD2 (5 bases each). CDR3 length: 14 amino acids. Germline-derived CDR1 and CDR2 are LNHDA and SQIVND (reference sequence). V was shortened by 4 bases and J by 3 bases, with 13 bases between the two germline ends. CDR3 coding DNA: TGTGCCAGTAGTAGGGGACCATCTGTCTACGAGCAGTACTTC. Translating it yields CASSRGPSVYEQYF. Drawing the rest from reference TRBV19 and TRBJ2-7, the complete variable domain is DGGITQSPKYLFRKEGQNVTLSCEQNLNHDAMYWYRQDPGQGLRLIYYSQIVNDFQKGDIAEGYSVSREKKESFPLTVTSAQKNPTAFYLCASSRGPSVYEQYFGPGTRLTVT.